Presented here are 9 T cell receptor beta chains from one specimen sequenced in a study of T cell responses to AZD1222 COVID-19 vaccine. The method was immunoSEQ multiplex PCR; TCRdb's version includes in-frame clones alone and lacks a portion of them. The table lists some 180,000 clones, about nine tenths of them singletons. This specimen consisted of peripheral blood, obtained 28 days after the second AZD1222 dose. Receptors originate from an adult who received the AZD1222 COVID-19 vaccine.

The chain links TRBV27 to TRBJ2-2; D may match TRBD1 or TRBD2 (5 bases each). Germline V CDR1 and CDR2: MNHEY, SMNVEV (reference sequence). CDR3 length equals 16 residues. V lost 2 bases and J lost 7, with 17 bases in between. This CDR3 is CASSLLGTGSSGELFF. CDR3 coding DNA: TGTGCCAGCAGTTTACTGGGGACGGGGTCTAGCGGGGAGCTGTTTTTT.

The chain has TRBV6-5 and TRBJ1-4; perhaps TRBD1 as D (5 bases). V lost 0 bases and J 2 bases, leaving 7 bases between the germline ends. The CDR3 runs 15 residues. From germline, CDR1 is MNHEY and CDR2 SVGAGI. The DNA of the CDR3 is TGTGCCAGCAGTTACTCCGGGACGACTAATGAAAAACTGTTTTTT. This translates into CASSYSGTTNEKLFF.

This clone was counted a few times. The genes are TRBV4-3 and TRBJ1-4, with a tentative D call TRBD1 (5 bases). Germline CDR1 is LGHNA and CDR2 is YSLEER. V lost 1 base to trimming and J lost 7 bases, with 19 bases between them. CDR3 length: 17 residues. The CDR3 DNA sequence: TGCGCCAGCAGCCAAGGTACCTCGGGGGATGGAATTGAAAAACTGTTTTTT. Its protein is CASSQGTSGDGIEKLFF.

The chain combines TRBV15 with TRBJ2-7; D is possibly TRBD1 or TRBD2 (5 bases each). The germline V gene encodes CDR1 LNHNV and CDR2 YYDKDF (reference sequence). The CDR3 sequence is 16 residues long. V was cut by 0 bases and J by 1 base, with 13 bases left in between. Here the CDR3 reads CATSRDGQGGSYEQYF. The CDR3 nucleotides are TGTGCCACCAGCAGAGATGGCCAGGGCGGGTCCTACGAGCAGTACTTC.

The CDR3 sequence: CASSPNRFPGELFF. DNA for the CDR3: TGTGCCAGCTCACCGAACAGGTTTCCCGGGGAGCTGTTTTTT. V is TRBV18 and J is TRBJ2-2; D is perhaps TRBD1 (5 bases). Germline V CDR1 and CDR2: KGHSH, LQKENI. With 3 bases removed from V and 6 bases from J, the gap between germline ends came to 11 bases. CDR3 length: 14 residues.

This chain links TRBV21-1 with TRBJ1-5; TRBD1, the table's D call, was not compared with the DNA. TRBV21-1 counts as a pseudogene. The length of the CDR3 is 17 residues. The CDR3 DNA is TGTGCCAGCAGCAAAGAAGGGGACAGGGAAGGCAATCAGCCCCAGCATTTT. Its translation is CASSKEGDREGNQPQHF.

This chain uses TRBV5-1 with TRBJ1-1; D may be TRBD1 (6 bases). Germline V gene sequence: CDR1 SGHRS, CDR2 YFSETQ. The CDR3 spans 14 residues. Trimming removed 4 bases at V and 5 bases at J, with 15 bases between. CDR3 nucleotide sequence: TGCGCCAGCAGCACCTCAGGGGTTGGGACTGAAGCTTTCTTT. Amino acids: CASSTSGVGTEAFF.

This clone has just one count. The CDR3 sequence: CASSPFGRGERTGELFF. CDR3 nucleotides: TGTGCCAGCTCACCATTCGGCAGGGGCGAGAGGACCGGGGAGCTGTTTTTT. The chain is built from TRBV18 and TRBJ2-2; possibly TRBD1 for D (6 bases). CDR3 length: 17 amino acids. Germline assignment: CDR1 KGHSH and CDR2 LQKENI. Deletions cut 2 bases from V and 5 bases from J, with 18 bases between.

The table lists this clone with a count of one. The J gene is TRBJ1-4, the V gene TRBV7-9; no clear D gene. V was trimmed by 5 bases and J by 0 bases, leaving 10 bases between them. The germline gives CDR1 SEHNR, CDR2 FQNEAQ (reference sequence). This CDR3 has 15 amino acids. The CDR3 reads CASSPTATTNEKLFF. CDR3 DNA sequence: TGTGCCAGCAGCCCCACAGCAACAACTAATGAAAAACTGTTTTTT.